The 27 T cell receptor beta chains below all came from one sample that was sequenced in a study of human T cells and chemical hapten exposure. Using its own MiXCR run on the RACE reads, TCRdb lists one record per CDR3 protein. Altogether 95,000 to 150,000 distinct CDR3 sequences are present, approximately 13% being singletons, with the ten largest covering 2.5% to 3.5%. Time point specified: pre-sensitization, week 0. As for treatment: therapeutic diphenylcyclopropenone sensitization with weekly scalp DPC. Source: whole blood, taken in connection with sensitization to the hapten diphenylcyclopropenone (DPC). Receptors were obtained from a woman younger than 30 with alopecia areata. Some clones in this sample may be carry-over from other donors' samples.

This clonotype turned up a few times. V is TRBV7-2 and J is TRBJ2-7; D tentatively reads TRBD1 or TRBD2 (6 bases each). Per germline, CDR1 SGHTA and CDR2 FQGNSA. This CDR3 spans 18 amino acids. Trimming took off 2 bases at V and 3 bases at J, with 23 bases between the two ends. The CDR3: CASSLKVRGAANHYEQYF. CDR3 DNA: TGTGCCAGCAGCTTAAAAGTGAGGGGGGCCGCTAATCACTACGAGCAGTACTTC.

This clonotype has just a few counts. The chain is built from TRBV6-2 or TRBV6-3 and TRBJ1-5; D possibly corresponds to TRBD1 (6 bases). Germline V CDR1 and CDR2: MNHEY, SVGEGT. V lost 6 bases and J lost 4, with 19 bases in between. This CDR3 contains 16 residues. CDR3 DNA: TGTGCCAGCAGCAAGAGCAAGGGACACCTAAATCAGCCCCAGCATTTT. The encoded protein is CASSKSKGHLNQPQHF.

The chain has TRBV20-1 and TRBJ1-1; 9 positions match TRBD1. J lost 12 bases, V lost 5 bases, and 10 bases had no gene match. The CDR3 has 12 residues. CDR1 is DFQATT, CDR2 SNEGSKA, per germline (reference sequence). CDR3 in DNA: TGCAGTGCTGAAAGGGGACAGGGAGTATCTTTCTTT. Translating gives CSAERGQGVSFF.

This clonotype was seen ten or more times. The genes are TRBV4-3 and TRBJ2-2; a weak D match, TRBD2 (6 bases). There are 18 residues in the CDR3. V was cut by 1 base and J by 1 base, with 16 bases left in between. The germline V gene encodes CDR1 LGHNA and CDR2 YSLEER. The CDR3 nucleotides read TGCGCCAGCAGCCAAGCCCCGTATGGCGGGGTGAACACCGGGGAGCTGTTTTTT. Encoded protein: CASSQAPYGGVNTGELFF.

Written as DNA, the CDR3 is TGTGCCAGCAGGCCTATCACAGGAAACTATGGCTACACCTTC. Its protein product is CASRPITGNYGYTF. V is TRBV6-2 or TRBV6-3 and J is TRBJ1-2; D is possibly TRBD1 (5 bases). CDR3 size: 14 residues. Looked up from germline, CDR1 is MNHEY and CDR2 is SVGEGT. V dropped 6 bases and J dropped 2 bases, with 13 bases sitting between them.

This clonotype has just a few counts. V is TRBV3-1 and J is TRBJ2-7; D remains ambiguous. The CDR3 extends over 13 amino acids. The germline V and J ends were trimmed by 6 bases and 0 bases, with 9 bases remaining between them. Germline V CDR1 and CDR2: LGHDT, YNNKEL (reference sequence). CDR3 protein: CASSHLNSYEQYF. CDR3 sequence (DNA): TGTGCCAGCAGTCACCTTAACTCCTACGAGCAGTACTTC.

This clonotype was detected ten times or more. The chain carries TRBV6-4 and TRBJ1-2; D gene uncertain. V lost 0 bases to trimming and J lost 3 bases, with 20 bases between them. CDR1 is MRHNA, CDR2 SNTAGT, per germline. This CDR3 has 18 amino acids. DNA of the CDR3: TGTGCCAGCAGTGACTCGAACCCCCCTGGGGTGGGCGACTATGGCTACACCTTC. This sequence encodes CASSDSNPPGVGDYGYTF.

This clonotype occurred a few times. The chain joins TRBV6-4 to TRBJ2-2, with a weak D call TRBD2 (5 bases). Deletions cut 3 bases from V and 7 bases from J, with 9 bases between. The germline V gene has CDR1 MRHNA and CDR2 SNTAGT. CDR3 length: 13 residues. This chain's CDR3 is CASSDDRGGELFF. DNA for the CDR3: TGTGCCAGCAGTGATGACCGGGGCGGGGAGCTGTTTTTT.

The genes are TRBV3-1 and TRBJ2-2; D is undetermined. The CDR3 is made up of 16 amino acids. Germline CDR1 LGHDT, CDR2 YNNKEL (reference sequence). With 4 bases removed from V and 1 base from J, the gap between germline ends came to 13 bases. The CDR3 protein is CASSPHPRLNTGELFF. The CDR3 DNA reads TGTGCCAGCAGCCCGCACCCCAGGTTGAACACCGGGGAGCTGTTTTTT.

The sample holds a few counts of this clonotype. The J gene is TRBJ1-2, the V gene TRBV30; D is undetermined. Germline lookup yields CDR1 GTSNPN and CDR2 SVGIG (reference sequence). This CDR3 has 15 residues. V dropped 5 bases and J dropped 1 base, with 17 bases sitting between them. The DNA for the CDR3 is TGTGCCTGGCGGTGGGAGGGCAACTTTAACTATGGCTACACCTTC. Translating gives CAWRWEGNFNYGYTF.

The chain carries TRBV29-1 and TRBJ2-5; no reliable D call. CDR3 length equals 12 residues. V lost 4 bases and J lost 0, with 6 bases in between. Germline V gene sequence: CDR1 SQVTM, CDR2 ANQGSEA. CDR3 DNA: TGCAGCGTTGGGGTCAACCAAGAGACCCAGTACTTC. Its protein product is CSVGVNQETQYF.

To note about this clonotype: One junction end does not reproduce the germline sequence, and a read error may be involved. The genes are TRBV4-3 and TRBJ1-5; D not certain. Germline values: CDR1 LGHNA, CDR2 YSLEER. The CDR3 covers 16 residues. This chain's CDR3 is CAGSQERVLGNQPQHF. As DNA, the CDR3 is TGCGCCGGCAGCCAAGAAAGGGTTTTGGGCAATCAGCCCCAGCATTTT.

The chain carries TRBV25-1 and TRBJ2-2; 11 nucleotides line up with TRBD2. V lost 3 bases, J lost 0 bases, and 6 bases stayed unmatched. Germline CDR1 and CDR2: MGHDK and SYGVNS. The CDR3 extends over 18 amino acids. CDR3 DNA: TGTGCCAGCAGTGACCATACTAGCGGGGGCACGAACACCGGGGAGCTGTTTTTT. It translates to CASSDHTSGGTNTGELFF.

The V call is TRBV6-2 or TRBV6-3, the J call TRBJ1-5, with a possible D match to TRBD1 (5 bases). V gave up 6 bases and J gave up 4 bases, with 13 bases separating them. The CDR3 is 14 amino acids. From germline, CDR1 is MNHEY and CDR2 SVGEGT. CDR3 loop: CASRPGTVNQPQHF. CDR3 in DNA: TGTGCCAGCAGGCCTGGGACTGTAAATCAGCCCCAGCATTTT.

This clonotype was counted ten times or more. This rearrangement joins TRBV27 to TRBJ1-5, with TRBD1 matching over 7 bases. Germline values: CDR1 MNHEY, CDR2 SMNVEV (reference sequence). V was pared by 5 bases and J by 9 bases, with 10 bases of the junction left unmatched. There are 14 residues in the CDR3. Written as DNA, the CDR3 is TGTGCCAGCAGTCCCGGACAGGCCAAGTGGCCCCAGCATTTT. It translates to CASSPGQAKWPQHF.

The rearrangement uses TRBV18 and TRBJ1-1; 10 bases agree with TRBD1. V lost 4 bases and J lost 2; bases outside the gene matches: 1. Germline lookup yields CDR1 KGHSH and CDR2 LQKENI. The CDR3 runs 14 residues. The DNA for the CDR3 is TGTGCCAGCTCACTGACAGGGGGCAACACTGAAGCTTTCTTT. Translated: CASSLTGGNTEAFF. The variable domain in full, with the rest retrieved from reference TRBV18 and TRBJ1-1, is NAGVMQNPRHLVRRRGQEARLRCSPMKGHSHVYWYRQLPEEGLKFMVYLQKENIIDESGMPKERFSAEFPKEGPSILRIQQVVRGDSAAYFCASSLTGGNTEAFFGQGTRLTVV.

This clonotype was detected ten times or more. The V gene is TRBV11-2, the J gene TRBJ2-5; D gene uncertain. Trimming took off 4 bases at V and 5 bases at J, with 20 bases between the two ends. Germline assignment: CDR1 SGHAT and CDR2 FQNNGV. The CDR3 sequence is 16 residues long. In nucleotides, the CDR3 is TGTGCCAGCAGCTCCCCCCGGGTTGAAGGTTTGGAGACCCAGTACTTC. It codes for CASSSPRVEGLETQYF.

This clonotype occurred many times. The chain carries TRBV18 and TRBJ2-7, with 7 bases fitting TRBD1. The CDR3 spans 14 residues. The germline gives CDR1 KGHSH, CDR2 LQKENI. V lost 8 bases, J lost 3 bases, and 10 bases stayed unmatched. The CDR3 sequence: CASARDSTYYEQYF. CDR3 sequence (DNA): TGTGCCAGCGCCCGGGACAGTACCTACTACGAGCAGTACTTC.

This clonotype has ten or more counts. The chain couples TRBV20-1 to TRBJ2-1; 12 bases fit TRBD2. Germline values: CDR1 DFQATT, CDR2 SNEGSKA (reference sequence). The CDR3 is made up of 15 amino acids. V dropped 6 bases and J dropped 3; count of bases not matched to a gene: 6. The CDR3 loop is CSAPTSGGDYNEQFF. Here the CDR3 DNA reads TGCAGTGCCCCGACTAGCGGGGGAGACTACAATGAGCAGTTCTTC.

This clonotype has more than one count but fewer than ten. The CDR3 DNA reads TGTGCCAGCAGGTCGGGACAGCCCAATTCACCCCTCCACTTT. Its translation: CASRSGQPNSPLHF. The chain couples TRBV5-5 to TRBJ1-6; 7 positions match TRBD1. Germline V gives CDR1 SGHKS, CDR2 YYEKEE (reference sequence). The CDR3 consists of 14 residues. Unmatched junction bases numbered 6, after V lost 5 bases and J lost 7 bases.

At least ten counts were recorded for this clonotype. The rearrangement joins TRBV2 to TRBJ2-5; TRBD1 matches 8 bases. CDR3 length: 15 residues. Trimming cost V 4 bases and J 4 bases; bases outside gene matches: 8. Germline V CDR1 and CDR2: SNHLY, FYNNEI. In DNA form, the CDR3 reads TGTGCCAGCAGTGGGGGGACAGGCCTCCCAGAGACCCAGTACTTC. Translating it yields CASSGGTGLPETQYF.

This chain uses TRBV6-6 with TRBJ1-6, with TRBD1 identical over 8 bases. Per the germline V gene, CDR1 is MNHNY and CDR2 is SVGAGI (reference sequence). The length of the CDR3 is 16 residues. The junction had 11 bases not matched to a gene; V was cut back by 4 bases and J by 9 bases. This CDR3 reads CASSFLGQGGSSPLHF. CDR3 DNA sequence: TGTGCCAGCAGTTTTCTCGGACAGGGAGGAAGTTCACCCCTCCACTTT.

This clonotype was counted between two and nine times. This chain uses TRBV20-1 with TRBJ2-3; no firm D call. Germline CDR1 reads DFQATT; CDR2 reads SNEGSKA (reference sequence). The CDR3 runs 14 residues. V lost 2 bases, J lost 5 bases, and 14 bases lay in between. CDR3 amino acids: CSARTGKGLDTQYF. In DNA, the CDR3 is TGCAGTGCTAGAACTGGCAAGGGTTTAGATACGCAGTATTTT.

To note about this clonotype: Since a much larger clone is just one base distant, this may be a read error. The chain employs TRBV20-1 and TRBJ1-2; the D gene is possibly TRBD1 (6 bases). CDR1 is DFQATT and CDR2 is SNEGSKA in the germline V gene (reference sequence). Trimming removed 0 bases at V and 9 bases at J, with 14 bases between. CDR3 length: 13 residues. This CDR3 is CSARDTGHLSYTF. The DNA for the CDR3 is TGCAGTGCTAGAGACACGGGACACCTTAGCTACACCTTC.

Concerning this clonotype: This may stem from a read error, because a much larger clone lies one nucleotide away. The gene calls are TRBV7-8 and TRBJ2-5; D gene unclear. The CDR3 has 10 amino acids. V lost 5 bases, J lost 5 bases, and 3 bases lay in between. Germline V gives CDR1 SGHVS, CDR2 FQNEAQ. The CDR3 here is CASSHETQYF. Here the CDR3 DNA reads TGTGCCAGCAGCCACGAGACCCAGTACTTC. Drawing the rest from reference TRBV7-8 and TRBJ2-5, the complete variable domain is GAGVSQSPRYKVAKRGQDVALRCDPISGHVSLFWYQQALGQGPEFLTYFQNEAQLDKSGLPSDRFFAERPEGSVSTLKIQRTQQEDSAVYLCASSHETQYFGPGTRLLVL.

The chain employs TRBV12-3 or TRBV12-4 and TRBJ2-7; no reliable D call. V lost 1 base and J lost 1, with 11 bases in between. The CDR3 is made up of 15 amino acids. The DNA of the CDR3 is TGTGCCAGCAGTTTAGAAGGAGCTGGTTCCTACGAGCAGTACTTC. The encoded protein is CASSLEGAGSYEQYF.

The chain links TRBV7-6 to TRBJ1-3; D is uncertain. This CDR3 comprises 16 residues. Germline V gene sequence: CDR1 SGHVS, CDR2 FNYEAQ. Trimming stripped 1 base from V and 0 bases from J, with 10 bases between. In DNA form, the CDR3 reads TGTGCCAGCAGCTTAGAGGCCCGTTCCTCTGGAAACACCATATATTTT. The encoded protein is CASSLEARSSGNTIYF.